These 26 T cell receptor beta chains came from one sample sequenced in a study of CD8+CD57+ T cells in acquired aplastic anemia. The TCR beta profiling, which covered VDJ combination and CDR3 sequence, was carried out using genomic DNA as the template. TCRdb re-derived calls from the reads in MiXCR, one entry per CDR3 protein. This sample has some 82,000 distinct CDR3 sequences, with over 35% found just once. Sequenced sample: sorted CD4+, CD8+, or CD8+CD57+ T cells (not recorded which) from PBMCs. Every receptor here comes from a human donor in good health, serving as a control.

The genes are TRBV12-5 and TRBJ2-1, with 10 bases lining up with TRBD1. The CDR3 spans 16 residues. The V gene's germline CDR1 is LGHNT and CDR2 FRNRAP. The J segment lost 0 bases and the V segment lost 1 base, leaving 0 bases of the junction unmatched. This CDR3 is CASGLGTGGSYNEQFF. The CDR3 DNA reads TGTGCTAGTGGTTTGGGGACAGGGGGCTCCTACAATGAGCAGTTCTTC. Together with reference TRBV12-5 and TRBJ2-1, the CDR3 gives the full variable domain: DARVTQTPRHKVTEMGQEVTMRCQPILGHNTVFWYRQTMMQGLELLAYFRNRAPLDDSGMPKDRFSAEMPDATLATLKIQPSEPRDSAVYFCASGLGTGGSYNEQFFGPGTRLTVL.

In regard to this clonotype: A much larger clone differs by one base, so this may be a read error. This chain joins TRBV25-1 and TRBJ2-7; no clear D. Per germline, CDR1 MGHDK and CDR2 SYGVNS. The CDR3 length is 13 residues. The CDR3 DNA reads TGTGCCAGCAGTGAAGCAACAGCCTACGAGCAGTGCTTC. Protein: CASSEATAYEQCF.

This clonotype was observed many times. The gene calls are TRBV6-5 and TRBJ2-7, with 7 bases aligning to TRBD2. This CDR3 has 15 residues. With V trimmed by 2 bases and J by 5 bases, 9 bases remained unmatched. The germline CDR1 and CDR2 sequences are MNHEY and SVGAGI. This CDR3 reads CASSYGGGVWDEQYF. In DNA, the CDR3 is TGTGCCAGCAGTTACGGGGGGGGAGTTTGGGACGAGCAGTACTTC.

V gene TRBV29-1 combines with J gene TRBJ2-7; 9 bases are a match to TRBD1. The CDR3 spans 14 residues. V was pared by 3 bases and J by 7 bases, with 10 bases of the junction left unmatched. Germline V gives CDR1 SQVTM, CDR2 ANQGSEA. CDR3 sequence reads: CSVETDRGVQEQYF. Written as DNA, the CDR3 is TGCAGCGTTGAGACGGACAGGGGAGTTCAAGAGCAGTACTTC.

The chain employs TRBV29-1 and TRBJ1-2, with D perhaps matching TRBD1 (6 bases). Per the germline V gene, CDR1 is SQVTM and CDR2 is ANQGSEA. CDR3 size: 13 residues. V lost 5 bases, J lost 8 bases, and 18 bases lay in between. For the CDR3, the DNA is TGCAGCGTTAGGACAGCTTCAAGGTCGGGCTACACCTTC. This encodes CSVRTASRSGYTF. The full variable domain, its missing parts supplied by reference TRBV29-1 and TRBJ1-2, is SAVISQKPSRDICQRGTSLTIQCQVDSQVTMMFWYRQQPGQSLTLIATANQGSEATYESGFVIDKFPISRPNLTFSTLTVSNMSPEDSSIYLCSVRTASRSGYTFGSGTRLTVV.

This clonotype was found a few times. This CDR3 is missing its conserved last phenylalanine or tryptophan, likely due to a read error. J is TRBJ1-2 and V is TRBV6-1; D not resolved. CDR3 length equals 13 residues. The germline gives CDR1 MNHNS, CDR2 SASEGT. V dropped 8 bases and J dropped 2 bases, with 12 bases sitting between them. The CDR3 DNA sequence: TGTGCCAGCGCTAGGAGTCCAAACTATGGCTACACCTCC. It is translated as CASARSPNYGYTS.

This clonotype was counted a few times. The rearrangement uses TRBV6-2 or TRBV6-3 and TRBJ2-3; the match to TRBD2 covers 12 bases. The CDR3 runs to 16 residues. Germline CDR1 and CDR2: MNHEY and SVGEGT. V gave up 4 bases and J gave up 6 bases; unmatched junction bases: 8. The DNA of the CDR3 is TGTGCCAGCAGTTCGAGACTAGCGGGAGCGGGTGATACGCAGTATTTT. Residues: CASSSRLAGAGDTQYF.

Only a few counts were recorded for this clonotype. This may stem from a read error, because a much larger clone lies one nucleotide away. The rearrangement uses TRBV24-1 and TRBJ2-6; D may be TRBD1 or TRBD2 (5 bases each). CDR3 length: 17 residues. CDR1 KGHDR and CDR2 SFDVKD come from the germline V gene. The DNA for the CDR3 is TGTGCCAGCATAGGTATGCGTCGGGGAACTGGGGCCAGCGTCCTGACTTTC. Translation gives CASIGMRRGTGASVLTF.

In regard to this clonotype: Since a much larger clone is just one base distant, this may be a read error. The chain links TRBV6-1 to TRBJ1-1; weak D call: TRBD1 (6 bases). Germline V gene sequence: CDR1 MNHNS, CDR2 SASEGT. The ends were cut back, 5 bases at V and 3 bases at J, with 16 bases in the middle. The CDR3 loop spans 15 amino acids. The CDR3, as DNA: TGTGCCAGCAGTCAGACACAGGGAGTATACACTGAAGCTTTCTTT. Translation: CASSQTQGVYTEAFF.

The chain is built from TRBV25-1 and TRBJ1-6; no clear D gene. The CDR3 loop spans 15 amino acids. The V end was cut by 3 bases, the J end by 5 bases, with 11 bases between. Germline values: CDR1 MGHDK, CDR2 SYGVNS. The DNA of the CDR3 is TGTGCCAGCAGTGACTTAATCCGTCATAATTCACCCCTCCACTTT. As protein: CASSDLIRHNSPLHF.

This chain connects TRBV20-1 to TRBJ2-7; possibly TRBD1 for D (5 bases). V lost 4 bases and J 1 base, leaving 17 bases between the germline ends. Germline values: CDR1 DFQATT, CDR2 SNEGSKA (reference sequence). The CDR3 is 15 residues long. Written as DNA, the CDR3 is TGCAGTGCTAACGGCCAAAGTGACAGATCCTACGAGCAGTACTTC. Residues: CSANGQSDRSYEQYF.

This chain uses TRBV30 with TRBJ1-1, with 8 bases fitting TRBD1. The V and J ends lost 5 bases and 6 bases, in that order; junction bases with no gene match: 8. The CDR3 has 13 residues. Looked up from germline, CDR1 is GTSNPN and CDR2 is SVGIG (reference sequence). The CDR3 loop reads CAWDRGLGAEAFF. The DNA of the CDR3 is TGTGCCTGGGACAGGGGACTAGGCGCTGAAGCTTTCTTT.

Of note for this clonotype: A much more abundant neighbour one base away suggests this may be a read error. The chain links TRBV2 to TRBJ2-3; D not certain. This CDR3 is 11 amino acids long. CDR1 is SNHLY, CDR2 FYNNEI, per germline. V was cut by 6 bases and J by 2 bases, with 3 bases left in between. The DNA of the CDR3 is TGTGCCAGCAGGTACACAGATACGCAGTATTTT. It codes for CASRYTDTQYF. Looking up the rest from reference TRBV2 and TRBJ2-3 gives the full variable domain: EPEVTQTPSHQVTQMGQEVILRCVPISNHLYFYWYRQILGQKVEFLVSFYNNEISEKSEIFDDQFSVERPDGSNFTLKIRSTKLEDSAMYFCASRYTDTQYFGPGTRLTVL.

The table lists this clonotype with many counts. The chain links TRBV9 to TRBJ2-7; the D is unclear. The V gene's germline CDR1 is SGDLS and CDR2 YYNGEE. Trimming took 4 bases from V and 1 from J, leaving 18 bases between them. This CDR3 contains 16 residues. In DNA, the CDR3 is TGTGCCAGCAGCCCCATGGACCGCCTGGGGTCCTACGAGCAGTACTTC. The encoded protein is CASSPMDRLGSYEQYF.

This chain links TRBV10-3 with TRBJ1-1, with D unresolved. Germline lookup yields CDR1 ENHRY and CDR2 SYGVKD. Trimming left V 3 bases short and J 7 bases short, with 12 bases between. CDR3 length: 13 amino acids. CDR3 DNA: TGTGCCATCAGTGAACAGAACCTAGATGAAGCTTTCTTT. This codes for CAISEQNLDEAFF.

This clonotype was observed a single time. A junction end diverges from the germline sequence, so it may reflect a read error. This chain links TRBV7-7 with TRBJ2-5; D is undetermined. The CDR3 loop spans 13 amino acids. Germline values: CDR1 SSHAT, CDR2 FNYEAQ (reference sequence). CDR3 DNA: TGTGCTAGCAGCTTAGTCCTCCAAGAGACCCAGTACTTC. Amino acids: CASSLVLQETQYF.

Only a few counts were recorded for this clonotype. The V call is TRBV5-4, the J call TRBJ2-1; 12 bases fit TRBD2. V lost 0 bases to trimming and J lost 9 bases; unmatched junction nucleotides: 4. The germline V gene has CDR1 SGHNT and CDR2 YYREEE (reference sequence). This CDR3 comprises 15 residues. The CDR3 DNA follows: TGTGCCAGCAGCTTGGCTAGCGGGGGGGCTAGTGAGCAGTTCTTC. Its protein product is CASSLASGGASEQFF.

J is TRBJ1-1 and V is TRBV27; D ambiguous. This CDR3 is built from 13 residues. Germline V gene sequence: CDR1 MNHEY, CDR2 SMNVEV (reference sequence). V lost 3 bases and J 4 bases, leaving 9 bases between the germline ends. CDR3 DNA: TGTGCCAGCAGTTTGGTCCCGGGCACTGAAGCTTTCTTT. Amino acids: CASSLVPGTEAFF.

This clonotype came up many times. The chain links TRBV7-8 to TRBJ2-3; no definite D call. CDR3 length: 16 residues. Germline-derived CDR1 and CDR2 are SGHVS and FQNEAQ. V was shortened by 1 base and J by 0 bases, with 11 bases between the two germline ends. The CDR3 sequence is CASSLVASSSTDTQYF. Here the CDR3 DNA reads TGTGCCAGCAGCTTAGTAGCCAGTTCTAGCACAGATACGCAGTATTTT.

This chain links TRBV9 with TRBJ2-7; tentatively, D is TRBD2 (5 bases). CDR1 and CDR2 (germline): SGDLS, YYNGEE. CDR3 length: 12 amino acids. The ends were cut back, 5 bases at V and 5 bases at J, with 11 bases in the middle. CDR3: CASSEGLDEQYF. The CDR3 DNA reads TGTGCCAGCAGTGAAGGACTGGACGAGCAGTACTTC.

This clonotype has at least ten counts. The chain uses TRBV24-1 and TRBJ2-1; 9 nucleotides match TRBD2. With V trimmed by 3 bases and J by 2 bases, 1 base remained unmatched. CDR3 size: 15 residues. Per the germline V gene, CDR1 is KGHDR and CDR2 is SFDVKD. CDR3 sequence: CATSDIAGAYNEQFF. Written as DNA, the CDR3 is TGTGCCACCAGTGATATAGCGGGGGCCTACAATGAGCAGTTCTTC.

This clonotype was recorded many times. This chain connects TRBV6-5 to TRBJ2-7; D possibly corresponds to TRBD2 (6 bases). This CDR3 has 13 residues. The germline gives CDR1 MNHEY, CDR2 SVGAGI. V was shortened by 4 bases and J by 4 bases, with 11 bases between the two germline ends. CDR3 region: CASSWGEQYEQYF. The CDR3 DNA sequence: TGTGCCAGCAGTTGGGGGGAACAGTACGAGCAGTACTTC.

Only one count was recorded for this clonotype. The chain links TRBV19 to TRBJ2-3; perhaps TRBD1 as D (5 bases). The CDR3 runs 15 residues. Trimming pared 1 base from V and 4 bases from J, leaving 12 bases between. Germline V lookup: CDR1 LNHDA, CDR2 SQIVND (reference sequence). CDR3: CASSIGPTRADTQYF. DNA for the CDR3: TGTGCCAGTAGTATAGGCCCAACCAGGGCAGATACGCAGTATTTT.

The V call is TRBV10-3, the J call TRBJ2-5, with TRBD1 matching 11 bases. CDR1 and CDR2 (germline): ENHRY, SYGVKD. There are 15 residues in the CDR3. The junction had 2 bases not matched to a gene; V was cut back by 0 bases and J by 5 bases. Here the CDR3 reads CAISESRDRGETQYF. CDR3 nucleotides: TGTGCCATCAGTGAGTCGAGGGACAGGGGGGAGACCCAGTACTTC.

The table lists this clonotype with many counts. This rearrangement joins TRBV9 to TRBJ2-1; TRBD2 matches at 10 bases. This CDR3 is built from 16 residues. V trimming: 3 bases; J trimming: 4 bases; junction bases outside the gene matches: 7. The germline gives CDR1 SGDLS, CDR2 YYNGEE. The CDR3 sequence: CASSASGSGGYNEQFF. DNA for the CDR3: TGTGCCAGCAGCGCCTCGGGTAGCGGGGGGTACAATGAGCAGTTCTTC.

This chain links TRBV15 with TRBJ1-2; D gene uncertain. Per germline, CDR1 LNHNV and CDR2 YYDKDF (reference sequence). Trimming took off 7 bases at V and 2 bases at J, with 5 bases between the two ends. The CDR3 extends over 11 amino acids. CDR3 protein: CATTSNYGYTF. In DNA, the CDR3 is TGTGCCACCACAAGCAACTATGGCTACACCTTC.